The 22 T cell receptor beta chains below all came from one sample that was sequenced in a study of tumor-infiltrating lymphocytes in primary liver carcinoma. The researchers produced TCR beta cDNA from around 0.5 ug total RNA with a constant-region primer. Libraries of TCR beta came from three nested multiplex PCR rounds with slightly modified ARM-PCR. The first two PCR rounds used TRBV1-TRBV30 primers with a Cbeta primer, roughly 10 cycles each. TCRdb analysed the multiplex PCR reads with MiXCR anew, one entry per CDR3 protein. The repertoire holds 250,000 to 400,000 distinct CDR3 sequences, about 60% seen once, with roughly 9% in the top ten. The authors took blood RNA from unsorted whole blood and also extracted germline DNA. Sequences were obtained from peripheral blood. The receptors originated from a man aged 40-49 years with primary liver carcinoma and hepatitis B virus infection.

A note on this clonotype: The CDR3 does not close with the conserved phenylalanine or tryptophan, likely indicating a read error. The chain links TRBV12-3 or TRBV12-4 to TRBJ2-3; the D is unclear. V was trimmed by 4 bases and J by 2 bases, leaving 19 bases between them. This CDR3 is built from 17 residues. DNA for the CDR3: TGTGCCAGCAGTTCAACTACCACGGGTTCAGACACAGATACGCAGTATTCT. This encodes CASSSTTTGSDTDTQYS.

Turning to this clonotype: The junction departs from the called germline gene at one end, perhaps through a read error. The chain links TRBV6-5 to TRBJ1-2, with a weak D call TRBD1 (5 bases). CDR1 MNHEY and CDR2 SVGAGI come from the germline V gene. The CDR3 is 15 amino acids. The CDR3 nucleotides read TGTGCCAGCAGTCCGCTGTGGGGGAACGACTATGGTTACACCTTC. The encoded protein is CASSPLWGNDYGYTF.

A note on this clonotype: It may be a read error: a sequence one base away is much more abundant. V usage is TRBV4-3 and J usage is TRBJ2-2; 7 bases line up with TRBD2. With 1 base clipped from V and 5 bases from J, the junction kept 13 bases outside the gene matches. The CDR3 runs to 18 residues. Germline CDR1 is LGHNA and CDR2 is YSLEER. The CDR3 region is CASSQAGLSGVQTGELFF. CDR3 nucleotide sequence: TGCGCCAGCAGCCAAGCGGGACTATCGGGAGTACAGACCGGGGAGCTGTTTTTT.

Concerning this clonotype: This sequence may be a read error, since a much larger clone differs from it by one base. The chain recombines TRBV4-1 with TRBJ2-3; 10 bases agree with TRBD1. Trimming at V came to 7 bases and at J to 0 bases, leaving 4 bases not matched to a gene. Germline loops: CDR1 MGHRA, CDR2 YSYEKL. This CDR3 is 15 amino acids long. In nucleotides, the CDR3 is TGCGCCAGCATATCGGACAGGGGGAGCACAGATACGCAGTATTTT. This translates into CASISDRGSTDTQYF.

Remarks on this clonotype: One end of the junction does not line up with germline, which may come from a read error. CDR3 DNA: TGTGCCAGCAGCTTAGATACAGGGGCTTGGGCCAACGTCCTGACGTTC. Translating it yields CASSLDTGAWANVLTF. The rearrangement joins TRBV11-1 to TRBJ2-6; TRBD1 aligns across 7 bases. The length of the CDR3 is 16 residues. Germline V gene lookup returns CDR1 SGHAT and CDR2 FQDESV (reference sequence).

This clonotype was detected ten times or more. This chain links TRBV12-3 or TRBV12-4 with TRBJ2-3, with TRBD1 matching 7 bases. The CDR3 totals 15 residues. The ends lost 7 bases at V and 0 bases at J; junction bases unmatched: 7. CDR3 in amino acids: CASTDPGQSTDTQYF. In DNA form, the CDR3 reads TGTGCCAGCACCGACCCGGGACAGAGCACAGATACGCAGTATTTT.

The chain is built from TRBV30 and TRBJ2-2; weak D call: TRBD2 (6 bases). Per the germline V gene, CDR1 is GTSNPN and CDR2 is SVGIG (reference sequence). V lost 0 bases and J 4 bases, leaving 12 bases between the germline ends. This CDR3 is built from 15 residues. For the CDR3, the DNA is TGTGCCTGGAGTGTGACGGGAGTGGCCACCGGGGAGCTGTTTTTT. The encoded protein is CAWSVTGVATGELFF. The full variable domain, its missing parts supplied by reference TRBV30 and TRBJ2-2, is SQTIHQWPATLVQPVGSPLSLECTVEGTSNPNLYWYRQAAGRGLQLLFYSVGIGQISSEVPQNLSASRPQDRQFILSSKKLLLSDSGFYLCAWSVTGVATGELFFGEGSRLTVL.

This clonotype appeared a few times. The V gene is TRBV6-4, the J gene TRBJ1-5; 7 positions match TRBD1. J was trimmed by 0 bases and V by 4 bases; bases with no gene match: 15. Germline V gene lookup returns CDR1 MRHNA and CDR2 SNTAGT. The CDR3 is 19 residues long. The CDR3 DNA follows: TGTGCCAGCAGTGTTCATCTGGGACAGAGCACTAATAGCAATCAGCCCCAGCATTTT. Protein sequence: CASSVHLGQSTNSNQPQHF.

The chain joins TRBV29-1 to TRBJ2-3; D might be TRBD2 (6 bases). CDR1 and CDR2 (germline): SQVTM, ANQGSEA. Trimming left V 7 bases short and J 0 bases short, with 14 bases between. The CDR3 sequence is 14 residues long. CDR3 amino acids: CSAKVGGSTDTQYF. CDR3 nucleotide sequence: TGCAGCGCCAAAGTGGGAGGTAGCACAGATACGCAGTATTTT.

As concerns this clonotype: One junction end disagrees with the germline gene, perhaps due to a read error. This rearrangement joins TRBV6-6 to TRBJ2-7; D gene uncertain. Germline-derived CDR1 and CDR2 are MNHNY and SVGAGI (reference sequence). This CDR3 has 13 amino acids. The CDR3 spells CASNYSSGYEQYF. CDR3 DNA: TGTGCCAGCAATTACTCTTCCGGTTACGAGCAGTACTTC.

CDR3 amino acids: CSARELQIQYF. Here the CDR3 DNA reads TGCAGCGCCCGGGAACTCCAGATCCAGTACTTC. The chain joins TRBV29-1 to TRBJ2-5, with D possibly being TRBD2 (5 bases). The CDR3 length is 11 residues. V was trimmed by 7 bases and J by 10 bases, leaving 16 bases between them. CDR1 is SQVTM, CDR2 ANQGSEA, per germline.

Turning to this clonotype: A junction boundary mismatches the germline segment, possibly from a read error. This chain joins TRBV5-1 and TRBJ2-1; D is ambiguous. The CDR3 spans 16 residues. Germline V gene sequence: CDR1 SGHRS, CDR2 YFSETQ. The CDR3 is CASNLGGHPSYNEQFF. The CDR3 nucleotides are TGCGCCAGCAACTTGGGCGGCCATCCGTCGTACAATGAGCAGTTCTTC.

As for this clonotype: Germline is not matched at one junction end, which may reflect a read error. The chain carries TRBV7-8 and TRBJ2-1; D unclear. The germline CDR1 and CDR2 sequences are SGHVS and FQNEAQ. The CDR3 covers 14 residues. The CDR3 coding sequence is TGTGCCAGCAGCTTAGCGCATCCCCACAATGAGCGGTTCTTC. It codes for CASSLAHPHNERFF.

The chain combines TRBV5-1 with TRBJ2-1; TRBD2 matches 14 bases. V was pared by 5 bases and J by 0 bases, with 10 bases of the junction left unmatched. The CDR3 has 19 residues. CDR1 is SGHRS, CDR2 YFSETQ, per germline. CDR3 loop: CASSIGLAGGSSSYNEQFF. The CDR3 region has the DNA TGCGCCAGCAGTATCGGACTAGCGGGAGGCTCAAGCTCCTACAATGAGCAGTTCTTC.

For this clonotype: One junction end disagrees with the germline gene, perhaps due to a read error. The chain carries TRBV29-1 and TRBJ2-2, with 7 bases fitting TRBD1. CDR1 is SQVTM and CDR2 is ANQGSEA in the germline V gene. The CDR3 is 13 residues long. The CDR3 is CGVRTGRAGELFF. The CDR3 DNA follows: TGCGGCGTCCGGACAGGTCGGGCCGGGGAGCTGTTTTTT.

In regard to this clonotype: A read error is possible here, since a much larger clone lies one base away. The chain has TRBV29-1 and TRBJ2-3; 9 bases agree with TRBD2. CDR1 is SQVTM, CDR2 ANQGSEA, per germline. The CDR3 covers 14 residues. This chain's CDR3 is CSVLAGVGTDMQYF. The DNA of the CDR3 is TGCAGCGTTTTAGCGGGAGTGGGCACAGATATGCAGTATTTT.

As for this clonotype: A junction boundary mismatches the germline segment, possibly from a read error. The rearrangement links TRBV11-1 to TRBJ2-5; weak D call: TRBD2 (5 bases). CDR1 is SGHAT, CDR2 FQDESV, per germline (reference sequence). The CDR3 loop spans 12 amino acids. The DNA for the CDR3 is TGTGCCGGCAGATTTAGCGAAGAGACCCAGTACTTC. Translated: CAGRFSEETQYF.

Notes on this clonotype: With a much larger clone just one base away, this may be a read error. In DNA form, the CDR3 reads TGTGCCAGCAGCTTGGATACCTACAAGCAGTACTTC. Protein sequence: CASSLDTYKQYF. The chain recombines TRBV5-6 with TRBJ2-7; D is ambiguous. This CDR3 region has 12 residues. CDR1 is SGHDT and CDR2 is YYEEEE in the germline V gene.

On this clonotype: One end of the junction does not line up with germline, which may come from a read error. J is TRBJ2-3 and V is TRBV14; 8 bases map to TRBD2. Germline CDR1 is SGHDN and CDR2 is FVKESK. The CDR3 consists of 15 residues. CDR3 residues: CVSKAGGEYTDTQYF. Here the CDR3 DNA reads TGTGTCAGCAAGGCGGGAGGCGAATACACAGATACGCAGTATTTT.

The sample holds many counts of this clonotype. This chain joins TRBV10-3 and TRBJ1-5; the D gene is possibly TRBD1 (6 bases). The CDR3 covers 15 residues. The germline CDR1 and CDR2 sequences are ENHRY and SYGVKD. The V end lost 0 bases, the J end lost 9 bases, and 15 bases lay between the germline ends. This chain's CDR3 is CAISESSQGFRPQHF. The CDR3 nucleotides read TGTGCCATCAGTGAGTCCTCACAGGGTTTTCGGCCCCAGCATTTT.

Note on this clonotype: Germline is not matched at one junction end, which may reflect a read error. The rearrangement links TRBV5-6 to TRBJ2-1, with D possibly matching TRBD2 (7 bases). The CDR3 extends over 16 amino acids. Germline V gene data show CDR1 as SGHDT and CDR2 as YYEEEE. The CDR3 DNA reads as TGTGCCAACAGCTTGGTTGCGGGAGCTGGGGGCAATGAGGAGTTCTTC. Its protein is CANSLVAGAGGNEEFF.

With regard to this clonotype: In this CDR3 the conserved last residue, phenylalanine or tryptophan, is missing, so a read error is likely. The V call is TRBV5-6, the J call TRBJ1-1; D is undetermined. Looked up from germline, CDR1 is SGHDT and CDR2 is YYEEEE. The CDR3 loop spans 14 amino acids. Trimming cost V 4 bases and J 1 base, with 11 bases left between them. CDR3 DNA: TGTGCCAGCAGCCTGATAGGACCGAACACTGAAGCTTTCTTA. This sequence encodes CASSLIGPNTEAFL.